This T cell receptor beta chain came from a study of vaccination and CD4 T cells after COVID-19. Details on this clonotype: Antigen specificity is unknown.

Documented treatment: roughly 10-day PBMC culture with coronavirus spike peptide pools or control peptides (ViraFEST assay). Once obtained from cultured CD4+ T cells, the DNA was sequenced using the Oncomine TCR Beta short-read assay. TCRdb re-called the PCR reads through MiXCR, storing one row per CDR3 protein. The sample yields 20,000 to 30,000 distinct CDR3 sequences, roughly 58% seen once. The clonotype was recovered from a human donor who had recovered from COVID-19. Sequenced: CD4+ T cells from blood, cultured in vitro.

The DNA of the CDR3 is TGTGCCAGCAGGTTGGGAACGGCCCCTAACTATGGCTACACCTTC. Translating gives CASRLGTAPNYGYTF. This chain connects TRBV2 to TRBJ1-2; no reliable D call. The CDR3 is made up of 15 amino acids. In germline, CDR1 is SNHLY, CDR2 FYNNEI. The V end was cut by 6 bases, the J end by 0 bases, with 14 bases between.